One sample yielded the 27 T cell receptor beta chains listed below, sequenced in a study of control samples from healthy donors and cancer patients. Generated by immunoSEQ multiplex PCR, the TCRdb table keeps only in-frame clones and is missing some. The sample lists more than 110,000 clones; about nine tenths were seen once. Specimen: blood. These receptors were taken from a man younger than 40 in good health.

The chain joins TRBV6-2 or TRBV6-3 to TRBJ2-7; tentative D call: TRBD1 (6 bases). This CDR3 contains 14 residues. Per germline, CDR1 MNHEY and CDR2 SVGEGT. V lost 6 bases and J 3 bases, leaving 15 bases between the germline ends. This CDR3 is CASSKTGESYEQYF. The CDR3 nucleotides read TGTGCCAGCAGCAAGACAGGTGAGAGCTACGAGCAGTACTTC.

A note on this clone: One end of the junction fails to match germline, which may point to a read error. The chain carries TRBV6-1 and TRBJ1-1, with D possibly matching TRBD1 (6 bases). There are 15 residues in the CDR3. CDR1 and CDR2 (germline): MNHNS, SASEGT. CDR3 in amino acids: CASREGGIWGTEAFF. In DNA, the CDR3 is TGTGCCAGCAGGGAAGGGGGGATATGGGGCACTGAAGCTTTCTTT.

The chain combines TRBV29-1 with TRBJ2-7, with D uncertain. Germline V CDR1 and CDR2: SQVTM, ANQGSEA. This CDR3 spans 15 amino acids. V lost 4 bases, J lost 0 bases, and 16 bases lay in between. The CDR3 sequence: CSVVFPTRVSYEQYF. The CDR3 DNA reads as TGCAGCGTTGTATTCCCAACAAGGGTCTCCTACGAGCAGTACTTC.

This chain connects TRBV4-2 to TRBJ2-7; TRBD2 aligns across 9 bases. The CDR3 is 16 amino acids. V lost 1 base to trimming and J lost 4 bases; unmatched junction nucleotides: 8. Germline CDR1 reads LGHNA; CDR2 reads YNFKEQ. The CDR3 DNA reads as TGTGCCAGCAGCCAAGGGGGACTAGCCTTTCCTTACGAGCAGTACTTC. Its protein product is CASSQGGLAFPYEQYF.

The CDR3 DNA reads as TGTGCCAGTAGTATGGGACAGGGGAGTAACTATGGCTACACCTTC. Protein sequence: CASSMGQGSNYGYTF. V gene TRBV19 combines with J gene TRBJ1-2; 10 bases are shared with TRBD1. Looked up from germline, CDR1 is LNHDA and CDR2 is SQIVND (reference sequence). CDR3 length: 15 residues. After removal of 3 bases from V and 1 base from J, the junction contained 2 bases not matched to a gene.

This chain links TRBV5-8 with TRBJ2-1; a weak D match, TRBD1 (5 bases). The germline gives CDR1 SGHTS, CDR2 YDEGEE. Trimming removed 0 bases at V and 2 bases at J, with 18 bases between. The CDR3 consists of 18 residues. As DNA, the CDR3 is TGTGCCAGCAGCTTGGGGGGTGGGGCGGCCGCGACCTACAATGAGCAGTTCTTC. Translating gives CASSLGGGAAATYNEQFF.

V gene TRBV30 combines with J gene TRBJ1-1; 10 bases agree with TRBD1. The V gene end was trimmed by 2 bases and the J gene end by 5 bases; junction bases not matched to a gene: 17. CDR3 length: 18 amino acids. CDR1 GTSNPN and CDR2 SVGIG come from the germline V gene (reference sequence). The CDR3 nucleotides are TGTGCCTGGAGTAACGACGCCGGGACAGGGGTTTTGGTAACTGAAGCTTTCTTT. Its protein product is CAWSNDAGTGVLVTEAFF.

This chain joins TRBV19 and TRBJ2-1, with 10 bases fitting TRBD2. V was clipped by 6 bases and J by 1 base; unmatched bases: 3. The germline V gene encodes CDR1 LNHDA and CDR2 SQIVND (reference sequence). This CDR3 contains 15 residues. Written as DNA, the CDR3 is TGTGCCAGTAGCCCTAGCGGGAGATCCTACAATGAGCAGTTCTTC. Translated, it gives CASSPSGRSYNEQFF.

The chain uses TRBV28 and TRBJ1-5; D unresolved. This CDR3 is 13 amino acids long. Germline V gene lookup returns CDR1 MDHEN and CDR2 SYDVKM. With 2 bases removed from V and 3 bases from J, the gap between germline ends came to 5 bases. The CDR3 reads CASSLRANQPQHF. In DNA form, the CDR3 reads TGTGCCAGCAGTTTAAGGGCCAATCAGCCCCAGCATTTT. Full variable domain (remainder filled in from reference TRBV28 and TRBJ1-5): DVKVTQSSRYLVKRTGEKVFLECVQDMDHENMFWYRQDPGLGLRLIYFSYDVKMKEKGDIPEGYSVSREKKERFSLILESASTNQTSMYLCASSLRANQPQHFGDGTRLSIL.

J is TRBJ2-1 and V is TRBV28; 9 nucleotides agree with TRBD2. The CDR3 has 16 amino acids. Germline CDR1 is MDHEN and CDR2 is SYDVKM. V lost 3 bases, J lost 8 bases, and 11 bases stayed unmatched. This CDR3 reads CASSFWAGGEKDEQFF. In DNA form, the CDR3 reads TGTGCCAGCAGTTTTTGGGCGGGAGGGGAGAAGGATGAGCAGTTCTTC.

The chain employs TRBV29-1 and TRBJ1-1, with D maybe TRBD1 (5 bases). V lost 5 bases and J lost 1, with 14 bases in between. The CDR3 has 14 amino acids. Germline-derived CDR1 and CDR2 are SQVTM and ANQGSEA. For the CDR3, the DNA is TGCAGCGTTCTATCGGGGGTGGCGAACACTGAAGCTTTCTTT. Its translation is CSVLSGVANTEAFF.

This chain uses TRBV7-2 with TRBJ1-5; tentative D call: TRBD1 (5 bases). Germline CDR1 reads SGHTA; CDR2 reads FQGNSA. The CDR3 is 14 amino acids. The V end was cut by 5 bases, the J end by 2 bases, with 10 bases between. CDR3 DNA sequence: TGTGCCAGCAGCCCGGGCAGGGGCAATCAGCCCCAGCATTTT. Protein product: CASSPGRGNQPQHF.

The rearrangement links TRBV2 to TRBJ2-7; D remains unclear. This CDR3 is 14 amino acids long. The germline V gene has CDR1 SNHLY and CDR2 FYNNEI. V lost 4 bases and J lost 0, with 10 bases in between. The CDR3 sequence: CASSGALYSYEQYF. As DNA, the CDR3 is TGTGCCAGCAGTGGGGCCTTATACTCCTACGAGCAGTACTTC. The full variable domain, its missing parts supplied by reference TRBV2 and TRBJ2-7, is EPEVTQTPSHQVTQMGQEVILRCVPISNHLYFYWYRQILGQKVEFLVSFYNNEISEKSEIFDDQFSVERPDGSNFTLKIRSTKLEDSAMYFCASSGALYSYEQYFGPGTRLTVT.

The V and J genes are TRBV28 and TRBJ2-7, with D perhaps TRBD1 (5 bases). Deletions cut 8 bases from V and 0 bases from J, with 14 bases between. The CDR3 contains 14 residues. Germline V gene sequence: CDR1 MDHEN, CDR2 SYDVKM. CDR3: CASLETESSYEQYF. CDR3 DNA: TGTGCCAGCCTTGAGACAGAAAGCTCCTACGAGCAGTACTTC.

This clone was recorded once. V is TRBV19 and J is TRBJ1-2; a weak D match, TRBD1 (5 bases). Between the trimmed V and J ends, which lost 4 bases and 6 bases, there was a span of 18 bases. The CDR3 sequence is 15 residues long. Germline-derived CDR1 and CDR2 are LNHDA and SQIVND (reference sequence). The CDR3 DNA follows: TGTGCCAGTAGTAATGGAATACCTCGGGGGGATGGCTACACCTTC. Amino acids: CASSNGIPRGDGYTF.

The V and J genes are TRBV5-6 and TRBJ1-1; D is undetermined. The CDR3 length is 15 residues. Germline V lookup: CDR1 SGHDT, CDR2 YYEEEE. Trimming pared 0 bases from V and 0 bases from J, leaving 9 bases between. The CDR3 is CASSLAGLVNTEAFF. Here the CDR3 DNA reads TGTGCCAGCAGCTTGGCCGGGCTGGTGAACACTGAAGCTTTCTTT.

The V call is TRBV4-1, the J call TRBJ2-1, with 7 bases matching TRBD1. Germline assignment: CDR1 MGHRA and CDR2 YSYEKL. With 4 bases clipped from V and 7 bases from J, the junction kept 10 bases outside the gene matches. This CDR3 spans 15 amino acids. The CDR3 loop is CASSPRQGTLNEQFF. Here the CDR3 DNA reads TGCGCCAGCAGCCCGCGACAGGGTACTTTAAATGAGCAGTTCTTC.

This sequence joins TRBV27 and TRBJ2-1; 10 bases agree with TRBD2. With 2 bases clipped from V and 4 bases from J, the junction kept 8 bases outside the gene matches. The CDR3 consists of 17 residues. Germline V gene data show CDR1 as MNHEY and CDR2 as SMNVEV (reference sequence). CDR3 amino acids: CASSLRASGRGYNEQFF. CDR3 bases: TGTGCCAGCAGTTTAAGGGCTAGCGGGAGAGGGTACAATGAGCAGTTCTTC.

This clone was counted once. This chain links TRBV19 with TRBJ1-3, with D possibly TRBD1 on 6 matching bases. The V gene lost 5 bases and the J gene lost 0 bases, with 14 bases spanning the gap. Germline V gene lookup returns CDR1 LNHDA and CDR2 SQIVND (reference sequence). The CDR3 has 16 residues. The CDR3 here is CASSAAGALSGNTIYF. The CDR3 DNA follows: TGTGCCAGTAGTGCTGCAGGGGCACTCTCTGGAAACACCATATATTTT.

The rearrangement uses TRBV19 and TRBJ2-1; no firm D call. Trimming took off 5 bases at V and 8 bases at J, with 16 bases between the two ends. The CDR3 has 14 amino acids. Germline CDR1 reads LNHDA; CDR2 reads SQIVND (reference sequence). The CDR3 spells CASSLSRLLHEQFF. The DNA for the CDR3 is TGTGCCAGTAGTCTCTCACGGTTATTACATGAGCAGTTCTTC.

In its sample, this clone was seen once. V is TRBV28 and J is TRBJ1-2; D gene ambiguous. This CDR3 spans 12 amino acids. Trimming stripped 3 bases from V and 4 bases from J, with 6 bases between. Germline CDR1 and CDR2: MDHEN and SYDVKM. Written as DNA, the CDR3 is TGTGCCAGCAGTTTTTATCCCTATGGCTACACCTTC. Translating gives CASSFYPYGYTF.

V usage is TRBV2 and J usage is TRBJ1-6, with D hard to call. Germline-derived CDR1 and CDR2 are SNHLY and FYNNEI. The CDR3 totals 15 residues. The V gene lost 8 bases and the J gene lost 8 bases, with 19 bases spanning the gap. The CDR3 nucleotides read TGTGCCAGCTCGGCAGACCTACAACGTGATTCACCCCTCCACTTT. Translating it yields CASSADLQRDSPLHF.

V and J are TRBV11-3 and TRBJ2-7; D is unclear. The CDR3 consists of 15 residues. V lost 1 base, J lost 3 bases, and 13 bases lay in between. Germline CDR1 reads SGHNT; CDR2 reads YENEEA. The CDR3 region has the DNA TGTGCCAGCAGCTTAGCAGGCAGCCCTGGCTACGAGCAGTACTTC. Its translation: CASSLAGSPGYEQYF.

CDR3 nucleotides: TGTGCCAGTGTATCGGCCGGGACAGGGATCTATGGCTACACCTTC. Its protein product is CASVSAGTGIYGYTF. The V call is TRBV19, the J call TRBJ1-2; 9 bases match TRBD1. CDR1 LNHDA and CDR2 SQIVND come from the germline V gene (reference sequence). J was trimmed by 4 bases and V by 8 bases; bases with no gene match: 11. CDR3 length: 15 residues.

The rearrangement joins TRBV9 to TRBJ1-3, with 8 bases aligning to TRBD1. After removal of 0 bases from V and 0 bases from J, the junction contained 5 bases not matched to a gene. This CDR3 is 17 amino acids long. CDR1 is SGDLS and CDR2 is YYNGEE in the germline V gene. The CDR3 region is CASSVATGQGSGNTIYF. The CDR3 nucleotides are TGTGCCAGCAGCGTAGCTACAGGACAGGGCTCTGGAAACACCATATATTTT.

This chain connects TRBV27 to TRBJ1-6; 7 nucleotides line up with TRBD1. This CDR3 spans 17 amino acids. Germline V lookup: CDR1 MNHEY, CDR2 SMNVEV (reference sequence). Unmatched junction bases numbered 12, after V lost 6 bases and J lost 4 bases. Written as DNA, the CDR3 is TGTGCCAGCAGAACCAAAGGACCGGGACAGTATAATTCACCCCTCCACTTT. Translated, it gives CASRTKGPGQYNSPLHF.

V and J are TRBV6-5 and TRBJ1-1, with D tentatively TRBD1 (5 bases). The V gene lost 0 bases and the J gene lost 4 bases, with 15 bases spanning the gap. This CDR3 contains 16 residues. CDR1 and CDR2 (germline): MNHEY, SVGAGI. This CDR3 reads CASSYSSVAGSTEAFF. CDR3 DNA sequence: TGTGCCAGCAGTTACTCAAGCGTGGCAGGGAGCACTGAAGCTTTCTTT.